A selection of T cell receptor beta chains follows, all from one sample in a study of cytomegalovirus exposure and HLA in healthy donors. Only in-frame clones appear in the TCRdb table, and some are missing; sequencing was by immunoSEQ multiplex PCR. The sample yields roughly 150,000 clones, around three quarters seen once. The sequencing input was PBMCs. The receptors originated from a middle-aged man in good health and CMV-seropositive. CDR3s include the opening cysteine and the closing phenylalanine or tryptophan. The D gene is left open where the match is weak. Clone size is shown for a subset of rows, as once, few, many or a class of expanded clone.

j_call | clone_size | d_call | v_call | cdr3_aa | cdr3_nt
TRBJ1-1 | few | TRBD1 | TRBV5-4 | CASSLSGTENTEAFF | TGTGCCAGCAGCTTGTCCGGGACAGAGAACACTGAAGCTTTCTTT
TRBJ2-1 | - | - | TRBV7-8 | CASSPPDNEQFF | TGTGCCAGCAGCCCCCCGGACAATGAGCAGTTCTTC
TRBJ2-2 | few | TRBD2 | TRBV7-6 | CASSLLGTTSGELFF | TGTGCCAGCAGCTTGCTTGGGACTACAAGCGGGGAGCTGTTTTTT
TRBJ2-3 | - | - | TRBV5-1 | CASSASGSSTDTQYF | TGCGCCAGCAGCGCTTCGGGGTCTAGCACAGATACGCAGTATTTT
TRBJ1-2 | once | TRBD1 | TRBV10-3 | CAITPGQGAVHGYTF | TGTGCCATAACGCCGGGACAGGGGGCGGTACATGGCTACACCTTC
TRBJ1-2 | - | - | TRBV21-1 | CASSKAEAAYGYTF | TGTGCCAGCAGCAAAGCCGAGGCGGCCTATGGCTACACCTTC
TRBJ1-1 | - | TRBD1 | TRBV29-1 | CSVALGTGNTEAFF | TGCAGCGTTGCATTAGGGACAGGGAACACTGAAGCTTTCTTT
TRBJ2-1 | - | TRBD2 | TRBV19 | CASRTMGTSGYNEQFF | TGTGCCAGTAGAACGATGGGGACTAGCGGGTACAATGAGCAGTTCTTC
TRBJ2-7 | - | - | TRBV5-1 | CASSVDRDSYEQYF | TGCGCCAGCAGCGTCGACCGGGACTCCTACGAGCAGTACTTC
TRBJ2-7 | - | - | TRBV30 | CAWSKPGEQYF | TGTGCCTGGAGCAAACCGGGAGAGCAGTACTTC
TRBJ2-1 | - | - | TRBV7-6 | CASSLAEGGRWIF | TGTGCCAGCAGCTTAGCGGAGGGTGGGCGGTGGATCTTC
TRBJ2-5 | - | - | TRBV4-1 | CASSPIPQETQYF | TGCGCCAGCAGCCCAATCCCCCAAGAGACCCAGTACTTC
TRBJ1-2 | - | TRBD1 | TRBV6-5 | CASRDRLVGGYTF | TGTGCCAGCCGGGACAGGCTTGTGGGTGGCTACACCTTC
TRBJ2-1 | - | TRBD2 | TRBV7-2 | CASSFSSGSYNEQFF | TGTGCCAGCAGCTTTTCTAGCGGGAGCTACAATGAGCAGTTCTTC
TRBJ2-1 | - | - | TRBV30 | CAWSGRLAGGNEQFF | TGTGCCTGGAGTGGCCGCCTAGCCGGAGGGAATGAGCAGTTCTTC
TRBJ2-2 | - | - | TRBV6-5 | CASSYVDGQSTGELFF | TGTGCCAGCAGTTACGTCGATGGACAGAGCACCGGGGAGCTGTTTTTT
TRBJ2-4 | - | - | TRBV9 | CASSVGLAKNIQYF | TGTGCCAGCAGCGTAGGGCTAGCCAAAAACATTCAGTACTTC
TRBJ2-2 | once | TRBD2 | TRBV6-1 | CASLAGVLGELFF | TGTGCCAGCCTAGCGGGGGTTCTCGGGGAGCTGTTTTTT
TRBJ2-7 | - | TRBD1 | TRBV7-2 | CASSSRQGIDEQYF | TGTGCCAGCAGCTCAAGACAGGGGATCGACGAGCAGTACTTC
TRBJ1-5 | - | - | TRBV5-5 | CASSLELAEAYRPQHF | TGTGCCAGCAGCTTGGAGCTGGCGGAGGCTTATCGGCCCCAGCATTTT
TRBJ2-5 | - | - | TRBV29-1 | CSVARQETQYF | TGCAGCGTTGCGCGCCAAGAGACCCAGTACTTC
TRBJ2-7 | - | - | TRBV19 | CASSISGQASYEQYF | TGTGCCAGTAGTATCTCTGGGCAGGCCTCCTACGAGCAGTACTTC
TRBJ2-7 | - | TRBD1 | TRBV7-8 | CASSPGGRDRGYEQYF | TGTGCCAGCAGCCCCGGGGGACGGGACAGGGGCTACGAGCAGTACTTC
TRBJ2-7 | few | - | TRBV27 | CASSLVLAGLYEQYF | TGTGCCAGCAGTTTAGTCCTTGCGGGACTCTACGAGCAGTACTTC
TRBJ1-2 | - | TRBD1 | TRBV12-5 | CASGLMPQGQGTF | TGTGCTAGTGGTTTGATGCCTCAGGGACAGGGGACCTTC
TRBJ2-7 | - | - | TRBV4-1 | CASSQRAGPHEQYF | TGCGCCAGCAGCCAGAGGGCAGGACCACACGAGCAGTACTTC
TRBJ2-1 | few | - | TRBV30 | CAWTADSYNEQFF | TGTGCCTGGACAGCGGACTCCTACAATGAGCAGTTCTTC
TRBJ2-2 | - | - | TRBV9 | CASSVRGSPPNTGELFF | TGTGCCAGCAGCGTAAGGGGAAGCCCTCCGAACACCGGGGAGCTGTTTTTT
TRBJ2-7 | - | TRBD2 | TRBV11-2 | CASSLMGVTSPTYEQYF | TGTGCCAGTAGCTTAATGGGGGTGACTAGCCCGACCTACGAGCAGTACTTC
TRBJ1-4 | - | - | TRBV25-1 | CASSVQQNEKLFF | TGTGCCAGCAGTGTACAGCAGAATGAAAAACTGTTTTTT
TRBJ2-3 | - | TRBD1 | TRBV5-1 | CASSKQGASTDTQYF | TGCGCCAGCAGCAAGCAGGGGGCTAGCACAGATACGCAGTATTTT
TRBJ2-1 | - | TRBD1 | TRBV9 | CASSVNSGGQSSYNEQFF | TGTGCCAGCAGCGTAAATTCAGGGGGCCAAAGCTCCTACAATGAGCAGTTCTTC
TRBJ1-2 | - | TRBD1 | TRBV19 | CASSISRGRHGYTF | TGTGCCAGTAGTATAAGCAGGGGGCGGCATGGCTACACCTTC
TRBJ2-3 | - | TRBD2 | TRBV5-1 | CASSSGSPDTQYF | TGCGCCAGTTCTAGCGGGAGTCCTGATACGCAGTATTTT
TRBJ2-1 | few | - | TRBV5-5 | CASSPSSNLAYNEQFF | TGTGCCAGCAGCCCCTCTAGCAACCTAGCCTACAATGAGCAGTTCTTC
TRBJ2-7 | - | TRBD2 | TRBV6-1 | CASPPGGREPGEQYF | TGTGCCAGCCCCCCGGGGGGGCGCGAACCGGGGGAGCAGTACTTC
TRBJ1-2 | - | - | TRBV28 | CASVRGGYGYTF | TGCGCATCCGTAAGGGGGGGCTATGGCTACACCTTC
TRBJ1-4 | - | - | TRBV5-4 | CASSLGQAPSEKLFF | TGTGCCAGCAGCTTGGGACAGGCCCCTAGTGAAAAACTGTTTTTT
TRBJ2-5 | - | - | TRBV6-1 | CASRTRATLQETQYF | TGTGCCAGCAGGACTAGGGCTACCCTCCAAGAGACCCAGTACTTC
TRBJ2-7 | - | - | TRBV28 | CASSTSYEQYF | TGTGCCAGCAGTACTAGTTACGAGCAGTACTTC
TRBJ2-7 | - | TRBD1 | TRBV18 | CASSRGQGGSGEQYF | TGTGCCAGCTCACGCGGACAGGGCGGGTCAGGGGAGCAGTACTTC
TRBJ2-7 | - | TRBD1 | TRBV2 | CANTRRDRLSYEQYF | TGTGCCAACACAAGAAGGGACAGGCTCTCCTACGAGCAGTACTTC
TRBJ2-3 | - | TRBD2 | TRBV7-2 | CASSPIRAGGSTDTQYF | TGTGCCAGCAGCCCGATTAGAGCGGGAGGAAGCACAGATACGCAGTATTTT
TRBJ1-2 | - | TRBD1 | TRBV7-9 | CASSWGQGYGYTF | TGTGCCAGCAGCTGGGGACAGGGCTATGGCTACACCTTC
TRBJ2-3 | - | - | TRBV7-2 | CASSVWTAIRGDTQYF | TGTGCCAGCAGCGTATGGACTGCCATTAGGGGGGATACGCAGTATTTT
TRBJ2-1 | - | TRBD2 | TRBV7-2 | CASSFRLAGNNEQFF | TGTGCCAGCAGCTTTCGGCTAGCGGGTAACAATGAGCAGTTCTTC
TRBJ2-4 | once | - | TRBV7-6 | CASSLATWSAGIAKNIQYF | TGTGCCAGCAGCTTAGCGACGTGGTCTGCAGGAATAGCCAAAAACATTCAGTACTTC
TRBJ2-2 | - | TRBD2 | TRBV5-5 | CASSPALSGSTGELFF | TGTGCCAGCAGCCCGGCCCTTAGCGGGAGTACAGGGGAGCTGTTTTTT
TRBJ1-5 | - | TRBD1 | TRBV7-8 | CASSPRPGTGYQPQHF | TGTGCCAGCAGCCCTCGTCCGGGGACAGGGTATCAGCCCCAGCATTTT
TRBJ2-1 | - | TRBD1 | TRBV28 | CASSLSGGFTEQFF | TGTGCCAGCAGTTTATCAGGGGGTTTTACTGAGCAGTTCTTC